What follows are 19 T cell receptor beta chains derived from one specimen sequenced in a study of blood T cell repertoires in COVID-19. Profiled with immunoSEQ multiplex PCR; TCRdb holds only in-frame clones, not every one. This sample has some 83,000 clones; around 80% occur once, and the top ten carry roughly a fifth. Sequencing was carried out using peripheral blood. The receptors were gathered from a human donor in a cohort sampled during active COVID-19.

The sample holds one count of this clone. V gene TRBV28 combines with J gene TRBJ2-4; TRBD1 is a possible D gene (5 bases). The CDR3 runs to 13 residues. V was shortened by 4 bases and J by 6 bases, with 10 bases between the two germline ends. From germline, CDR1 is MDHEN and CDR2 SYDVKM. For the CDR3, the DNA is TGTGCCAGCAGTTCCAGGGTAGGAAACATTCAGTACTTC. This translates into CASSSRVGNIQYF.

A remark on this clone: One junction end disagrees with the germline gene, perhaps due to a read error. The rearrangement uses TRBV7-7 and TRBJ1-2; 7 nucleotides line up with TRBD1. The CDR3 runs 18 residues. Germline CDR1 SSHAT, CDR2 FNYEAQ (reference sequence). For the CDR3, the DNA is TGTGCTAGCAGCCCCGGGTGGGACAGAGAATCTCGGTGCTATGGCTACACCTTC. This encodes CASSPGWDRESRCYGYTF.

This chain links TRBV24-1 with TRBJ2-3, with a possible D match to TRBD1 (6 bases). The CDR3 extends over 15 amino acids. Trimming removed 1 base from V and 4 bases from J, with 11 bases in between. Per germline, CDR1 KGHDR and CDR2 SFDVKD. CDR3 coding DNA: TGTGCCACCAGTGATTTTCTGAAGGGGGCAGATACGCAGTATTTT. Protein sequence: CATSDFLKGADTQYF.

The chain recombines TRBV7-3 with TRBJ2-3; 7 bases match TRBD2. This CDR3 has 16 residues. The V and J ends lost 0 bases and 1 base, in that order; junction bases with no gene match: 4. CDR1 and CDR2 (germline): SGHTA, FQGTGA. DNA for the CDR3: TGTGCCAGCAGCTTAACGAGCGGGGACGGCACAGATACGCAGTATTTT. Residues: CASSLTSGDGTDTQYF.

The genes are TRBV9 and TRBJ1-3; D is ambiguous. V shed 3 bases and J shed 3 bases, with 10 bases lying between them. The CDR3 loop spans 14 amino acids. The V gene's germline CDR1 is SGDLS and CDR2 YYNGEE. For the CDR3, the DNA is TGTGCCAGCAGCGAGGTCAGAGGTGGAAACACCATATATTTT. Protein: CASSEVRGGNTIYF.

This clone was observed a handful of times. The V call is TRBV9, the J call TRBJ1-6; 10 bases map to TRBD1. This CDR3 contains 16 residues. From germline, CDR1 is SGDLS and CDR2 YYNGEE. Trimming cost V 3 bases and J 9 bases; bases outside gene matches: 9. The CDR3 nucleotides are TGTGCCAGCAGCGCAAATAGTGGGACAGGGGCTTCACCCCTCCACTTT. Its protein is CASSANSGTGASPLHF.

This chain links TRBV28 with TRBJ2-1; 8 bases are shared with TRBD1. V gave up 7 bases and J gave up 3 bases; unmatched junction bases: 5. The CDR3 runs 14 residues. From germline, CDR1 is MDHEN and CDR2 SYDVKM. For the CDR3, the DNA is TGTGCCAGCATACCAGGGGGCAGCTACAATGAGCAGTTCTTC. It is translated as CASIPGGSYNEQFF. Filled out from reference TRBV28 and TRBJ2-1, the complete variable domain reads DVKVTQSSRYLVKRTGEKVFLECVQDMDHENMFWYRQDPGLGLRLIYFSYDVKMKEKGDIPEGYSVSREKKERFSLILESASTNQTSMYLCASIPGGSYNEQFFGPGTRLTVL.

This chain uses TRBV2 with TRBJ1-3; no definite D call. This CDR3 contains 14 residues. V was shortened by 7 bases and J by 4 bases, with 14 bases between the two germline ends. Germline CDR1 is SNHLY and CDR2 is FYNNEI. The CDR3 spells CASTRASAGNTIYF. CDR3 DNA sequence: TGTGCCAGCACTAGAGCCAGCGCGGGAAACACCATATATTTT.

The rearrangement uses TRBV10-2 and TRBJ2-7, with a possible D match to TRBD2 (5 bases). From germline, CDR1 is WSHSY and CDR2 SAAADI. The V end lost 3 bases, the J end lost 4 bases, and 7 bases lay between the germline ends. This CDR3 spans 12 amino acids. CDR3 nucleotide sequence: TGCGCCAGCAGTGAACGGGGTTACGAGCAGTACTTC. This codes for CASSERGYEQYF.

The chain is built from TRBV6-4 and TRBJ2-1; 7 nucleotides align to TRBD2. The germline V gene has CDR1 MRHNA and CDR2 SNTAGT. The V gene end was trimmed by 2 bases and the J gene end by 6 bases; junction bases not matched to a gene: 10. The CDR3 totals 16 residues. CDR3 sequence (DNA): TGTGCCAGCAGTGACATAAAGCGGGGTCCTCGCAATGAGCAGTTCTTC. Translating it yields CASSDIKRGPRNEQFF.

The chain has TRBV19 and TRBJ2-1; 9 nucleotides agree with TRBD1. The CDR3 runs to 20 residues. V dropped 7 bases and J dropped 9; count of bases not matched to a gene: 28. Germline lookup yields CDR1 LNHDA and CDR2 SQIVND (reference sequence). DNA of the CDR3: TGTGCCAGTACGTTCCAAAGTCCCGGGACAGGGAACTCCTACAAAGGTGAGCAGTTCTTC. Amino acids: CASTFQSPGTGNSYKGEQFF.

This rearrangement joins TRBV7-9 to TRBJ2-7; TRBD1 matches at 8 bases. J gave up 2 bases and V 5 bases, and 8 bases lay outside the gene matches. Per the germline V gene, CDR1 is SEHNR and CDR2 is FQNEAQ (reference sequence). The CDR3 runs 15 residues. CDR3 sequence (DNA): TGTGCCAGCAGCCCATTCCGACAGGGGACCTACGAGCAGTACTTC. It yields the protein CASSPFRQGTYEQYF. The variable domain in full, completed from reference TRBV7-9 and TRBJ2-7, reads DTGVSQNPRHKITKRGQNVTFRCDPISEHNRLYWYRQTLGQGPEFLTYFQNEAQLEKSRLLSDRFSAERPKGSFSTLEIQRTEQGDSAMYLCASSPFRQGTYEQYFGPGTRLTVT.

The rearrangement links TRBV5-1 to TRBJ1-4, with a possible D match to TRBD1 (6 bases). The CDR3 contains 15 residues. Trimming cost V 4 bases and J 4 bases, with 14 bases left between them. CDR1 is SGHRS, CDR2 YFSETQ, per germline. The DNA for the CDR3 is TGCGCCAGCAGCCGGGACACTTCTAGTAATGAAAAACTGTTTTTT. Translated, it gives CASSRDTSSNEKLFF.

The rearrangement joins TRBV7-2 to TRBJ2-3; D may be TRBD2 (5 bases). With 1 base removed from V and 2 bases from J, the gap between germline ends came to 16 bases. Germline lookup yields CDR1 SGHTA and CDR2 FQGNSA. CDR3 length equals 17 residues. The CDR3 is CASSLVRISAYTDTQYF. The CDR3 DNA reads as TGTGCCAGCAGCTTAGTCCGGATTAGCGCGTACACAGATACGCAGTATTTT.

The sample holds one count of this clone. This chain connects TRBV4-2 to TRBJ2-3; 10 nucleotides line up with TRBD2. The CDR3 covers 17 residues. Losses at the gene ends were 3 bases for V and 5 bases for J; bases not matched to a gene: 11. Germline V gene lookup returns CDR1 LGHNA and CDR2 YNFKEQ. The CDR3 DNA reads as TGTGCCAGCAGCCAGGCTAGCGGGGGAACAAATGAAGATACGCAGTATTTT. Amino acids: CASSQASGGTNEDTQYF.

The gene calls are TRBV6-1 and TRBJ2-2; possibly TRBD1 for D (6 bases). With 3 bases removed from V and 3 bases from J, the gap between germline ends came to 8 bases. The CDR3 loop spans 14 amino acids. CDR1 is MNHNS, CDR2 SASEGT, per germline. This CDR3 is CASSEGHYTGELFF. In nucleotides, the CDR3 is TGTGCCAGCAGTGAGGGACACTACACCGGGGAGCTGTTTTTT.

This clone appeared a single time. The chain has TRBV20-1 and TRBJ2-7; 8 bases line up with TRBD2. The germline V gene encodes CDR1 DFQATT and CDR2 SNEGSKA (reference sequence). The CDR3 spans 15 residues. Trimming took 3 bases from V and 1 from J; bases not matched to a gene: 8. The CDR3 coding sequence is TGCAGTGCTAGTTTTAGCGGGGTAGGGTCCTACGAGCAGTACTTC. It encodes CSASFSGVGSYEQYF.

The chain joins TRBV4-2 to TRBJ2-1; 8 nucleotides agree with TRBD1. V was clipped by 4 bases and J by 3 bases; unmatched bases: 11. The germline CDR1 and CDR2 sequences are LGHNA and YNFKEQ. The CDR3 is 17 amino acids. DNA of the CDR3: TGTGCCAGCAGCCCTAGAACAGGGGGTGCTGGCTACAATGAGCAGTTCTTC. This sequence encodes CASSPRTGGAGYNEQFF.

This chain uses TRBV27 with TRBJ2-3; a weak D match, TRBD1 (6 bases). This CDR3 comprises 15 residues. Germline V gene data show CDR1 as MNHEY and CDR2 as SMNVEV (reference sequence). Deletions cut 6 bases from V and 4 bases from J, with 17 bases between. The CDR3 coding sequence is TGTGCCAGCAGCCTATCGTATAAGGGGGCAGATACGCAGTATTTT. This encodes CASSLSYKGADTQYF.